This TCR beta chain was recorded in a study of blood T cell repertoires in COVID-19 (dated by TCRdb to 2020 to 2021). Background for the entire study: The collaborator samples originated in the United States, Italy and Spain and spanned the acute and convalescent phases of COVID-19. The material from the prospective study consisted of cDNA or gDNA derived from T cells, B-cell-depleted T cells, or PBMCs. The dataset comprised deeply sampled blood TCRbeta repertoires from subjects exposed to, actively infected with, or recovered from COVID-19. A freely available public database, intended as a resource for researchers studying the immune response to SARS-CoV-2, is where the repertoires were released. The samples were drawn from the first 160 participants of the ongoing ImmuneRACE study and from 1,254 subjects provided by 6 global collaborators. The sample metadata nearly always contained a de-identified subject ID, COVID-19 status, age in years and sex. Where available, HLA class I and class II types were obtained from metadata supplied by the sample provider rather than from assay-based typing.

General findings and caveats noted by the study authors: The amount of clinical and demographic metadata varied by source and participant and was provided uncurated.

The count of this clone is one. It has no known antigen specificity. No base quality values were provided; no much bigger clone lies one nucleotide off. The CDR3 runs 15 amino acids, cysteine and phenylalanine included. Just CDR3 DNA is preserved here, 45 bases in frame from base 1. For this chain, trimming is 6 bases at the V end and 4 bases at the J end, and the number of junction bases without a gene match is 8. For CDR1 and CDR2, the germline V gene lists MDHEN and SYDVKM. Participants in the prospective study were aged about 18 to 95 years, lived in about two dozen United States geographic areas, and enrolled through a virtual design. In the prospective study, participants were assigned to cohorts based on the clinical history participants reported in a screening survey and a study questionnaire. For ImmuneRACE Cohort 3, a participant was defined as recovered based on two consecutive negative NP/OP PCR tests, clearance by a healthcare professional, or resolution of symptoms. In the prospective study, mobile phlebotomists collected whole blood, serum and a nasopharyngeal or oropharyngeal swab from each participant. Over a roughly 2-month period, participants in the prospective study had the option of providing additional blood draws and questionnaires. Blood samples from the prospective study were shipped frozen or at room temperature prior to DNA extraction.

The immunoSEQ Assay, a bias-controlled multiplex PCR, was used to amplify TCRbeta CDR3 regions from genomic DNA. In the source study's methods: Within the assay, amplification of reference gene primers was used to estimate how many nucleated cells each sample contained. To quantify the absolute abundance of each unique TCRbeta CDR3 rearrangement, sequence reads were collapsed and filtered. For each sample, productive Simpson clonality was calculated as the square root of Simpson's diversity index over productive rearrangements. This is the immuneACCESS table as TCRdb keeps it, with only in-frame sequences that have V and J called. A part of the clones is gone; compared with another copy, unresolved V genes explain less than half, and the rest is unexplained. Clone size and the V and J calls come from that table; the DNA yielded D and trimming. The sample contains 270,000 or so clones, around nine tenths of them found a single time. Approximately 2.4% of the sample is held by the ten biggest clonotypes.

The V and J segments used are TRBV28 and TRBJ2-7; 11 junctional bases match TRBD2. Sequencing used PBMCs or T cells enriched from blood (not recorded which). The sequence derives from a woman aged 18-29 years who had recovered from COVID-19. The nucleotide sequence reads TGTGCCAGCAGGACCGGGACTAGCGGTACATACGAGCAGTACTTC. This is translated as CASRTGTSGTYEQYF.